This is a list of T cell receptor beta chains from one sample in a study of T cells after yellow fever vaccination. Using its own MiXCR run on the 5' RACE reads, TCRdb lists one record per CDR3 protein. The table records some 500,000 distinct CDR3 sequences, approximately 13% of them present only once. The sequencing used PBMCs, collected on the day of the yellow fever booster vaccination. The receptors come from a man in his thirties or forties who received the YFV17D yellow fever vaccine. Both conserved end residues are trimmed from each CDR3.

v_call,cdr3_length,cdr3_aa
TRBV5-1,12,ASSSGTLEGSQY
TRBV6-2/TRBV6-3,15,ASSYYGSGTANNEQF
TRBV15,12,ATSSPRDQNEQF
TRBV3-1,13,ASSFRGGRANEQF
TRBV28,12,ASSLLSGANVLT
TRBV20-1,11,SAIGRNTDTQY
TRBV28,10,ASGVAYNEQF
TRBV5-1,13,ASSAAASSYNEQF
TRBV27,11,ASSWGGNEKLF
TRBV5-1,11,ASGSGSGNEQF
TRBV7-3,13,ASSSLGGGILEQY
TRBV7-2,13,ASSLELAFTDTQY
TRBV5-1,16,ASSLEVGGARPSYEQY
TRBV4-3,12,ASSQGRGTYEQY
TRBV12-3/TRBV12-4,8,ASGQHEQF
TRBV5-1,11,ASSPTSFNEQF
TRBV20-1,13,SARDLGGGFYGYT
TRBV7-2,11,ASSPLAAREQY
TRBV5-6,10,ASSLGQFEQY
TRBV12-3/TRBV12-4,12,ASSYSMGRNEQF
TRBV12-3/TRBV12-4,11,ASSFQDRRGYT
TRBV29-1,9,SVRGSDGYT
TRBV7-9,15,ASSLAGGALHSYEQY
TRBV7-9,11,ASSSSGNSPLH
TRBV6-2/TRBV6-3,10,ASNGQAGELF
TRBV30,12,AWRLAGSTGELF
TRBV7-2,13,ASSHPGLMNTEAF
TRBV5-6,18,ASSYIPGTSGNVRYNEQF
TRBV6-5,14,ASSYLAGHSIYEQY
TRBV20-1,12,SAPDREKGGELF
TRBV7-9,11,ASSSGGVNIQY
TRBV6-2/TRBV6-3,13,ASKEGAHLNTEAF
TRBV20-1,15,SASGTSGRAAYNEQF
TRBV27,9,ARDSIGEQY
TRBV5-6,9,ASSLGLAQY
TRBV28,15,ASSLFRGLDGANVLT
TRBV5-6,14,ASTIGLGPTGTEAF
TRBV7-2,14,ASSLTSGYSSYEQY
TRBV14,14,ASSQFAAQGAGEQY
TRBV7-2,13,ASSFRREGSSEQY
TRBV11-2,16,ASSSPTVGLLYQETQY
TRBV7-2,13,ASSADWTSYNEQF
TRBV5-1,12,ASSPGQPNSPLH
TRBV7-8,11,ASRDLYYNEQF
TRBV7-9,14,ASSLAGTSGRDTQY
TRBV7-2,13,ASSLALGRVDIQY
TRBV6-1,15,ASRPSPSGSLGGELF
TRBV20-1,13,SATGGPRAYNEQF
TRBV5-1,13,ASSLNGGSQETQY